Included here is one T cell receptor (beta chain) sequence, with context. This sample was taken from a study of blood T cell repertoires in COVID-19. Across the study: Samples taken during acute and convalescent COVID-19 were collected in the United States, Italy and Spain. PBMCs, B-cell-depleted T cells, or T cells were the source of the cDNA or gDNA that made up the material.

TCRdb's table, derived via immunoSEQ multiplex PCR, lists solely in-frame clones and lacks some. The sample carries under 400,000 clones, almost 90% recorded once. The germline gives CDR1 SGHAT, CDR2 FQNNGV. The CDR3 runs to 16 residues. V shed 1 base and J 1 base; nucleotides not matched to a gene: 3. What was sequenced was peripheral blood. The TCR originated in a man in his late teens or twenties with active or convalescent COVID-19. The V call is TRBV11-2, the J call TRBJ2-2, with TRBD1 identical over 7 bases. Here the CDR3 DNA reads TGTGCCAGCAGCTTAGTCGGGACAGTGAACACCGGGGAGCTGTTTTTT. Its translation: CASSLVGTVNTGELFF.